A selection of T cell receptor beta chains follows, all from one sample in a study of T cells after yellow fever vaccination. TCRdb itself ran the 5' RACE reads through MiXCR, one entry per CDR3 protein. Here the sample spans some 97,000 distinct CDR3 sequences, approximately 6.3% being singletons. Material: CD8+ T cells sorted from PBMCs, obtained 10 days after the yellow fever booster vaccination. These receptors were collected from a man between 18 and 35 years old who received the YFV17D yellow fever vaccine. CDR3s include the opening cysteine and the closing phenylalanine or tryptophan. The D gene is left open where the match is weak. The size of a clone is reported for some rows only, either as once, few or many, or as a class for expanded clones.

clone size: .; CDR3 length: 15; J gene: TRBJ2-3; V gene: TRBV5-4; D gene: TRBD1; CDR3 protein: CASSPTGASTDTQYF; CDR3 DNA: TGTGCCAGCAGCCCGACAGGGGCTAGCACAGATACGCAGTATTTT
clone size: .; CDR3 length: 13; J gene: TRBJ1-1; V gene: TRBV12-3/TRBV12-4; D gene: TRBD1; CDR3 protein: CASGEGQGTEAFF; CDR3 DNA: TGTGCCAGCGGTGAAGGACAGGGGACTGAAGCTTTCTTT
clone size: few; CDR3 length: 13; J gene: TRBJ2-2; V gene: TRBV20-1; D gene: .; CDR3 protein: CSASQGDTGELFF; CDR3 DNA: TGCAGTGCTAGTCAGGGAGACACCGGGGAGCTGTTTTTT
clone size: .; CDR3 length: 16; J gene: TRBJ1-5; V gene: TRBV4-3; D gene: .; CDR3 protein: CASSQEVTDSNQPQHF; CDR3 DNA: TGCGCCAGCAGCCAAGAAGTCACGGATAGCAATCAGCCCCAGCATTTT
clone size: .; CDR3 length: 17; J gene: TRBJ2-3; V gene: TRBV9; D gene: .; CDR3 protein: CASSGRSGSEFTDTQYF; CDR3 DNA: TGTGCCAGCAGCGGAAGGTCCGGGTCCGAGTTCACAGATACGCAGTATTTT
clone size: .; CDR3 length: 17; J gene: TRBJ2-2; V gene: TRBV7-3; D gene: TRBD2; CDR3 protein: CASSSTSGGIGTGELFF; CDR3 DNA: TGTGCCAGCAGCTCGACTAGCGGGGGGATCGGCACCGGGGAGCTGTTTTTT
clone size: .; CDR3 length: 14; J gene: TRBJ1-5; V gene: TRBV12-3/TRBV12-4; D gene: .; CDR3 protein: CASRPGGGWQPQHF; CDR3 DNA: TGTGCCAGCAGACCCGGGGGGGGGTGGCAGCCCCAGCATTTT
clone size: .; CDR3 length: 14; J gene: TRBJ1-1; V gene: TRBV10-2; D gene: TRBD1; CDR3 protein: CASRTGGAYTEAFF; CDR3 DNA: TGCGCCAGCAGAACAGGGGGCGCGTACACTGAAGCTTTCTTT
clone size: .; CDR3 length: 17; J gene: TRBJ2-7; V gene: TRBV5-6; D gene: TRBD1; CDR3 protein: CASSNSGTGLTFYEQYF; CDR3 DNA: TGTGCCAGCAGCAACTCCGGGACAGGGCTTACTTTCTACGAGCAGTACTTC
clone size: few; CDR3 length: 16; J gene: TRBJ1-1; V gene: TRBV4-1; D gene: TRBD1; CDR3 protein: CASSLLPGQPNTEAFF; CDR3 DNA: TGCGCCAGCAGCCTTCTACCGGGACAGCCGAACACTGAAGCTTTCTTT
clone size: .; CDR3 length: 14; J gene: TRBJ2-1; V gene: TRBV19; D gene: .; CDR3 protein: CASTTEPLYNEQFF; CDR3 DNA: TGTGCCAGTACTACGGAGCCTCTATACAATGAGCAGTTCTTC
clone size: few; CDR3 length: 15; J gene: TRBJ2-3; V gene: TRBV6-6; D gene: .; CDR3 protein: CASSYRGGGTDTQYF; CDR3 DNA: TGTGCCAGCAGTTACCGAGGCGGGGGCACAGATACGCAGTATTTT